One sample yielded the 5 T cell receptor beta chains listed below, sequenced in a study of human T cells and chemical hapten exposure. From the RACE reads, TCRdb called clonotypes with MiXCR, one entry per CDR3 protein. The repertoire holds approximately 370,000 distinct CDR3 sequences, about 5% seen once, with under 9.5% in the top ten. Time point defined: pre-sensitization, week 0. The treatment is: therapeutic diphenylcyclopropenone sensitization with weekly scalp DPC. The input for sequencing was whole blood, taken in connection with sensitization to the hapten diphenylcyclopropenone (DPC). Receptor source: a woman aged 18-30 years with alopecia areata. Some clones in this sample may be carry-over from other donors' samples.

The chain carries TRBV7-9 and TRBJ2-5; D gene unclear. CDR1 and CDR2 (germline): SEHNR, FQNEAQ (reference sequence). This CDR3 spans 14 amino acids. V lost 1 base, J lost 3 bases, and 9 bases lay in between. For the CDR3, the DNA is TGTGCCAGCAGCTTAGGGGCCAATAAAGAGACCCAGTACTTC. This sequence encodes CASSLGANKETQYF.

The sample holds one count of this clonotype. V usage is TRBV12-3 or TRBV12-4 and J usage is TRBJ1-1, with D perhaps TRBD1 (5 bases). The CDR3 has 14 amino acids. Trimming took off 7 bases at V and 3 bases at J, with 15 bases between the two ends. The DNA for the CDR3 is TGTGCCAGCATCTCAGGGTTTCGAGACACTGAAGCTTTCTTT. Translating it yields CASISGFRDTEAFF.

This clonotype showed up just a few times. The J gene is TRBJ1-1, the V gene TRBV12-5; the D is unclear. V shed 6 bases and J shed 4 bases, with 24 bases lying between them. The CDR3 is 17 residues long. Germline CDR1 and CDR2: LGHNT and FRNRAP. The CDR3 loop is CASGLTHPTGSPTEAFF. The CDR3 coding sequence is TGTGCTAGTGGCCTCACCCACCCTACGGGGAGTCCCACTGAAGCTTTCTTT.

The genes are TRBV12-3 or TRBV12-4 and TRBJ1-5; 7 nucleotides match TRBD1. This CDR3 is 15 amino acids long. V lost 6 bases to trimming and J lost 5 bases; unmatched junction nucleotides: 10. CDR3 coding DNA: TGTGCCAGCAGCACGAGACAGGGTCGTGATCAGCCCCAGCATTTT. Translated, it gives CASSTRQGRDQPQHF.

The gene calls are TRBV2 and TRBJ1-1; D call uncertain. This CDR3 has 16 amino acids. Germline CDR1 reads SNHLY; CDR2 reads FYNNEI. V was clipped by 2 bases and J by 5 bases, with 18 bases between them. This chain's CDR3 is CASSEWGSGPRTEAFF. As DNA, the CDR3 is TGTGCCAGCAGTGAATGGGGTTCGGGCCCACGGACTGAAGCTTTCTTT.